This T cell receptor beta chain comes out of a study of vaccination effects on CD4 cells after COVID-19. Findings and caveats of the study: Infection- and vaccine-induced clones contracted markedly late after vaccination.

Here immunoSEQ multiplex PCR was the method, and the copy in TCRdb shows in-frame clones only, minus some. The repertoire includes fewer than 70,000 clones, around 80% of them detected once, and 12% sits in the top ten. Using viral peptide pools, the ViraFEST assay grew out antigen-specific CD4+ T cells prior to sequencing. When around nine days of culture had elapsed, CD4+ T cells were isolated. Having tested negative for nucleocapsid antibodies, the vaccine recipients showed no prior SARS-CoV-2 infection. A density of approximately 2.2 million PBMC per well was used; these cells were cultured with roughly 10 IU/ml IL-2 and roughly 10 ug/ml peptides. The V end was cut by 6 bases, the J end by 4 bases, with 15 bases between. This CDR3 comprises 14 residues. Germline-derived CDR1 and CDR2 are MNHEY and SVGAGI. As regards this clone: Its antigen is not known.

The TCR comes from a human donor who received a COVID-19 vaccine. V is TRBV6-5 and J is TRBJ1-1, with D possibly TRBD1 on 6 matching bases. The material sequenced was CD4+ T cells from PBMCs cultured with SARS-CoV-2 spike peptides, taken before COVID-19 vaccination. The CDR3 region is CASSRQAASTEAFF. The CDR3 DNA is TGTGCCAGCAGCCGACAGGCCGCGTCCACTGAAGCTTTCTTT.